Each of the 23 T cell receptor beta chains below was sequenced from the same sample in a study of CD8 T cells in ankylosing spondylitis. TCRdb analysed the 5' RACE reads with MiXCR anew, one entry per CDR3 protein. The sample comprises roughly 350,000 distinct CDR3 sequences, roughly 8% of which are singletons, and 14% to 15% rests with the top ten. Study observations and caveats: Seemingly characteristic of ankylosing spondylitis blood was a TCR beta motif consisting of about 8 highly homologous variants.

Their antigens remain unidentified. Sequences were obtained from blood, either unsorted or a sorted T cell fraction (not recorded which). These receptors originate from a male donor with ankylosing spondylitis.

This clonotype has more than one count but fewer than ten. The chain joins TRBV20-1 to TRBJ2-3; 8 positions match TRBD1. Per germline, CDR1 DFQATT and CDR2 SNEGSKA (reference sequence). V gave up 6 bases and J gave up 3 bases; unmatched junction bases: 5. This CDR3 is 13 amino acids long. The CDR3 sequence is CSASWTGTDTQYF. The CDR3 DNA sequence: TGCAGTGCCAGTTGGACAGGGACAGATACGCAGTATTTT.

This clonotype was seen at least ten times. The rearrangement joins TRBV12-3 or TRBV12-4 to TRBJ1-3; a possible D gene is TRBD1 (5 bases). The CDR3 is made up of 15 amino acids. The V end lost 6 bases, the J end lost 0 bases, and 12 bases lay between the germline ends. The CDR3 reads CASRTGASSGNTIYF. The CDR3 nucleotides are TGTGCCAGCAGAACCGGGGCTTCCTCTGGAAACACCATATATTTT.

This clonotype was found a few times. The chain carries TRBV29-1 and TRBJ1-2; D not resolved. There are 13 residues in the CDR3. Germline V gene data show CDR1 as SQVTM and CDR2 as ANQGSEA. The V end lost 4 bases, the J end lost 2 bases, and 11 bases lay between the germline ends. The CDR3 sequence: CSVAVSTNYGYTF. The CDR3 DNA follows: TGCAGCGTTGCGGTCAGCACCAACTATGGCTACACCTTC. The variable domain in full, with the rest retrieved from reference TRBV29-1 and TRBJ1-2, is SAVISQKPSRDICQRGTSLTIQCQVDSQVTMMFWYRQQPGQSLTLIATANQGSEATYESGFVIDKFPISRPNLTFSTLTVSNMSPEDSSIYLCSVAVSTNYGYTFGSGTRLTVV.

This clonotype turned up a few times. The chain recombines TRBV6-1 with TRBJ1-5; no definite D call. CDR1 and CDR2 (germline): MNHNS, SASEGT. This CDR3 region has 15 residues. The ends were cut back, 8 bases at V and 0 bases at J, with 14 bases in the middle. The DNA of the CDR3 is TGTGCCAGCTCCCGAAGTCGGAATAGCAATCAGCCCCAGCATTTT. It yields the protein CASSRSRNSNQPQHF.

The chain joins TRBV7-9 to TRBJ2-5; TRBD2 matches 11 bases. The length of the CDR3 is 15 residues. V lost 5 bases and J lost 4; bases outside the gene matches: 6. The germline gives CDR1 SEHNR, CDR2 FQNEAQ (reference sequence). The CDR3 reads CASSTIAGGTETQYF. CDR3 in DNA: TGTGCCAGCAGCACAATAGCGGGAGGGACAGAGACCCAGTACTTC.

This clonotype was detected a few times. The genes are TRBV7-9 and TRBJ1-5; D gene ambiguous. Trimming removed 1 base at V and 3 bases at J, with 4 bases between. This CDR3 has 13 amino acids. From germline, CDR1 is SEHNR and CDR2 FQNEAQ (reference sequence). The DNA of the CDR3 is TGTGCCAGCAGCTTAGAGTTCAATCAGCCCCAGCATTTT. It codes for CASSLEFNQPQHF.

V usage is TRBV15 and J usage is TRBJ2-3, with 7 bases fitting TRBD1. CDR3 length: 16 residues. The V segment lost 1 base and the J segment 0 bases; nucleotides outside the gene matches: 4. Looked up from germline, CDR1 is LNHNV and CDR2 is YYDKDF (reference sequence). The CDR3 loop is CATSRAGTASTDTQYF. CDR3 bases: TGTGCCACCAGCAGAGCCGGGACAGCTAGCACAGATACGCAGTATTTT.

This clonotype was observed a handful of times. The chain is built from TRBV5-5 and TRBJ2-5; a weak D match, TRBD1 (6 bases). V gave up 4 bases and J gave up 5 bases, with 18 bases separating them. Germline V gene sequence: CDR1 SGHKS, CDR2 YYEKEE (reference sequence). The CDR3 is 15 residues long. CDR3 bases: TGTGCCAGCAGCCCTGTTGTGGGCCAGGGGGAGACCCAGTACTTC. Residues: CASSPVVGQGETQYF.

In its sample, this clonotype was seen a few times. The chain couples TRBV5-1 to TRBJ2-3, with 8 bases lining up with TRBD2. Germline-derived CDR1 and CDR2 are SGHRS and YFSETQ. The CDR3 length is 14 residues. V gave up 8 bases and J gave up 4 bases; unmatched junction bases: 9. CDR3 residues: CASAGGGSSDTQYF. The CDR3 DNA is TGCGCCAGTGCCGGGGGGGGGAGCTCAGATACGCAGTATTTT.

The sample holds one count of this clonotype. One end of the junction does not line up with germline, which may come from a read error. The V call is TRBV14, the J call TRBJ2-1; a weak D match, TRBD2 (7 bases). Per germline, CDR1 SGHDN and CDR2 FVKESK. The CDR3 sequence is 19 residues long. CDR3 in amino acids: CASSQERWRERGVYYEQFF. The DNA of the CDR3 is TGTGCCAGCAGCCAAGAGAGGTGGCGGGAGAGGGGGGTCTACTATGAGCAGTTCTTC.

The chain links TRBV10-3 to TRBJ1-4, with 7 nucleotides matching TRBD1. The ends lost 6 bases at V and 8 bases at J; junction bases unmatched: 9. Germline V gives CDR1 ENHRY, CDR2 SYGVKD. There are 14 residues in the CDR3. In nucleotides, the CDR3 is TGTGCCATCAGCGACAGGGTGTTTGGGGAAAAACTGTTTTTT. Translated: CAISDRVFGEKLFF.

In this sample, this clonotype turned up many times. V and J are TRBV10-3 and TRBJ1-3, with no clear D. With 6 bases removed from V and 2 bases from J, the gap between germline ends came to 14 bases. Germline lookup yields CDR1 ENHRY and CDR2 SYGVKD. CDR3 length equals 15 residues. The CDR3 region is CAISQVSWAGNTIYF. The CDR3 DNA reads TGTGCCATCAGCCAAGTGAGCTGGGCTGGAAACACCATATATTTT.

In the case of this clonotype: It may be a read error: a sequence one base away is much more abundant. The CDR3 ends on some other residue instead of the conserved phenylalanine or tryptophan, so this is likely a read error. This chain uses TRBV12-3 or TRBV12-4 with TRBJ2-3, with 10 bases that match TRBD1. The CDR3 covers 17 residues. Trimming at V came to 5 bases and at J to 1 base, leaving 9 bases not matched to a gene. CDR3 residues: CASSKRQGARGTDTQYY. Written as DNA, the CDR3 is TGTGCCAGCAGTAAAAGACAGGGGGCGAGGGGCACAGATACGCAGTATTAT.

There are a few counts of this clonotype. The junction departs from germline at one end; a sequencing error may be responsible. The chain employs TRBV7-9 and TRBJ2-7, with 11 nucleotides matching TRBD1. Looked up from germline, CDR1 is SEHNR and CDR2 is FQNEAQ (reference sequence). The length of the CDR3 is 15 residues. The CDR3 DNA sequence: TGTGCCAGCAGCCTAGGAACCGGGACAGGGGGTATTTCCCTCTTC. Residues: CASSLGTGTGGISLF.

CDR3 loop: CASSPYGTGNTEAFF. DNA of the CDR3: TGCGCCAGCAGCCCTTACGGGACGGGAAACACTGAAGCTTTCTTT. V is TRBV5-1 and J is TRBJ1-1; weak D call: TRBD1 (5 bases). There are 15 residues in the CDR3. Germline CDR1 and CDR2: SGHRS and YFSETQ. The V gene lost 4 bases and the J gene lost 2 bases, with 15 bases spanning the gap.

This clonotype was detected many times. V and J are TRBV6-5 and TRBJ1-5; D is undetermined. Germline values: CDR1 MNHEY, CDR2 SVGAGI. This CDR3 region has 15 residues. V gave up 0 bases and J gave up 7 bases, with 13 bases separating them. The CDR3 bases are TGTGCCAGCAGTTACTCCCCAGAGGGCGTCCAGCCCCAGCATTTT. It translates to CASSYSPEGVQPQHF.

This clonotype was seen many times. The chain joins TRBV7-9 to TRBJ2-3; 8 bases align to TRBD1. The CDR3 is 15 residues long. The V gene's germline CDR1 is SEHNR and CDR2 FQNEAQ (reference sequence). V gave up 1 base and J gave up 4 bases; unmatched junction bases: 4. The CDR3 loop is CASSLEARGPDTQYF. CDR3 nucleotides: TGTGCCAGCAGCTTAGAAGCCAGGGGGCCAGATACGCAGTATTTT.

V and J are TRBV5-1 and TRBJ2-1, with D tentatively TRBD2 (6 bases). The CDR3 is 15 residues long. Germline V lookup: CDR1 SGHRS, CDR2 YFSETQ. The V end was cut by 6 bases, the J end by 5 bases, with 18 bases between. Written as DNA, the CDR3 is TGCGCCAGCACCATAGGACTAACCTCGAACAATGAGCAGTTCTTC. Protein: CASTIGLTSNNEQFF.

This clonotype was observed a few times. This chain joins TRBV29-1 and TRBJ2-1; unclear D gene. Trimming pared 4 bases from V and 5 bases from J, leaving 9 bases between. In germline, CDR1 is SQVTM, CDR2 ANQGSEA. The CDR3 length is 12 residues. CDR3 amino acids: CSVVVANNEQFF. The DNA for the CDR3 is TGCAGCGTTGTAGTCGCAAACAATGAGCAGTTCTTC.

This clonotype was observed a few times. This chain connects TRBV20-1 to TRBJ2-7; 7 bases are shared with TRBD2. CDR1 and CDR2 (germline): DFQATT, SNEGSKA (reference sequence). The ends lost 5 bases at V and 1 base at J; junction bases unmatched: 11. The CDR3 covers 15 residues. DNA for the CDR3: TGCAGTGCTGCAGACGAAGCGGGATGGTCCTACGAGCAGTACTTC. Translation gives CSAADEAGWSYEQYF.

The gene calls are TRBV3-1 and TRBJ2-7; TRBD2 might be the D (6 bases). The V end lost 6 bases, the J end lost 7 bases, and 10 bases lay between the germline ends. CDR1 is LGHDT, CDR2 YNNKEL, per germline (reference sequence). CDR3 length: 11 residues. CDR3 coding DNA: TGTGCCAGCAGACAAAGCGGGGAGCAGTACTTC. Amino acids: CASRQSGEQYF.

Many counts were recorded for this clonotype. The rearrangement uses TRBV9 and TRBJ2-1, with D unclear. Trimming took off 0 bases at V and 9 bases at J, with 13 bases between the two ends. The length of the CDR3 is 14 residues. Germline V lookup: CDR1 SGDLS, CDR2 YYNGEE. CDR3 nucleotide sequence: TGTGCCAGCAGCGTAGGGGATAGTCGTACTGAGCAGTTCTTC. It codes for CASSVGDSRTEQFF.

In its sample, this clonotype was seen a few times. The V gene is TRBV6-5, the J gene TRBJ1-6; D not resolved. Trimming removed 6 bases from V and 14 bases from J, with 14 bases in between. There are 12 residues in the CDR3. Germline CDR1 and CDR2: MNHEY and SVGAGI. The CDR3: CASRKELGSLHF. The CDR3 bases are TGTGCCAGCAGGAAGGAACTCGGGTCCCTCCACTTT.